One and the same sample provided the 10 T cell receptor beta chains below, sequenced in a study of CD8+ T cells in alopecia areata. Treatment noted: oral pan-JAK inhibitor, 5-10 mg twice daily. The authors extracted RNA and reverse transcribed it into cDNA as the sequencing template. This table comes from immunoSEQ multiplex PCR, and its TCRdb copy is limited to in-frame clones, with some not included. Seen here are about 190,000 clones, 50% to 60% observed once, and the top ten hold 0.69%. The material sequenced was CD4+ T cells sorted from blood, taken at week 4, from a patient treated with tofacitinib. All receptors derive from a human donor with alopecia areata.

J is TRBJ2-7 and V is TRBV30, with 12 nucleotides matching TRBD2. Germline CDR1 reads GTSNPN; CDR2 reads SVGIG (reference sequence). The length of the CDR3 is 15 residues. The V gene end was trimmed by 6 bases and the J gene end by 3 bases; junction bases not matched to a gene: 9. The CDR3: CACILAGGLYYEQYF. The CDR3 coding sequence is TGTGCCTGCATCCTAGCGGGAGGGCTTTACTACGAGCAGTACTTC.

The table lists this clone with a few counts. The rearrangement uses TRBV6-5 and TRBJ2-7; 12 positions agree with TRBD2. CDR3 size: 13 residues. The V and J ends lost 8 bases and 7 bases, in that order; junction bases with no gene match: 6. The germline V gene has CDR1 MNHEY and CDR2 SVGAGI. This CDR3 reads CASRLAGAQEQYF. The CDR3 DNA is TGTGCCAGCCGACTAGCGGGAGCTCAGGAGCAGTACTTC.

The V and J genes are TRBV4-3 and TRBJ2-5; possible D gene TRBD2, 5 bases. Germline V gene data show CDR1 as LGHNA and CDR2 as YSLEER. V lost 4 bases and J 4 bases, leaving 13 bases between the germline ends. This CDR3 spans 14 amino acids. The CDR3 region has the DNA TGCGCCAGCAGCCGAGCCGGGGTCGGAGAGACCCAGTACTTC. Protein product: CASSRAGVGETQYF.

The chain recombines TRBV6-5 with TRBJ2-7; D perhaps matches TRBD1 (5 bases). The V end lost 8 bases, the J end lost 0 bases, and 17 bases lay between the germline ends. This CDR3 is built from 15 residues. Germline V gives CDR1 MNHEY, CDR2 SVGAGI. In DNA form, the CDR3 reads TGTGCCAGCCGGCTCGACGACAGTTCCTCCTACGAGCAGTACTTC. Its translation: CASRLDDSSSYEQYF.

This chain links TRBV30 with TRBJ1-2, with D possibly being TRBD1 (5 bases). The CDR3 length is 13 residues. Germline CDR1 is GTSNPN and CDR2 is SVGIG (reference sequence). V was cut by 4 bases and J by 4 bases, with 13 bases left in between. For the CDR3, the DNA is TGTGCCTGGAACAGTAGGGGAGGCTATGGCTACACCTTC. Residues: CAWNSRGGYGYTF.

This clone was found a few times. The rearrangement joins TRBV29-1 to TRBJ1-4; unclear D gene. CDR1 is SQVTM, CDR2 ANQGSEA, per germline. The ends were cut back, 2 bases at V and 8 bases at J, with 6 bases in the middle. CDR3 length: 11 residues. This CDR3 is CSVERGEKLFF. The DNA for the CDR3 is TGCAGCGTTGAACGAGGGGAAAAACTGTTTTTT.

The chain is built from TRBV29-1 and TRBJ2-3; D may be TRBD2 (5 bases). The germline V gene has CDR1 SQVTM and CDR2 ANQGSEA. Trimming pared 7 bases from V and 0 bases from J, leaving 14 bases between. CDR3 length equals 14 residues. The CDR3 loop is CSALDSLSTDTQYF. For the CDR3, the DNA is TGCAGCGCCCTGGACTCGCTAAGCACAGATACGCAGTATTTT.

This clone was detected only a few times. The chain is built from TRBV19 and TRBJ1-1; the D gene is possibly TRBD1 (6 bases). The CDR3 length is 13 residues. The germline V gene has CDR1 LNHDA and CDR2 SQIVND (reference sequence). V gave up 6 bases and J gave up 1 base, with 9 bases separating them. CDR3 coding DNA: TGTGCCAGTAGGAAACAGGGGAACACTGAAGCTTTCTTT. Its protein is CASRKQGNTEAFF. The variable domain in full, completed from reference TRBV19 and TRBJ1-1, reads DGGITQSPKYLFRKEGQNVTLSCEQNLNHDAMYWYRQDPGQGLRLIYYSQIVNDFQKGDIAEGYSVSREKKESFPLTVTSAQKNPTAFYLCASRKQGNTEAFFGQGTRLTVV.

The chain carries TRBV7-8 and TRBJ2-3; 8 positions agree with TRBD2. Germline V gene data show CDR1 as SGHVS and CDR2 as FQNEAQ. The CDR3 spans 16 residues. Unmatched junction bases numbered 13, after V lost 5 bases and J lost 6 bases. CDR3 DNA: TGTGCCAGCAGCCCAATCCGCCCAGCGGGAGAGGATACGCAGTATTTT. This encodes CASSPIRPAGEDTQYF. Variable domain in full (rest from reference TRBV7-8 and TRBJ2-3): GAGVSQSPRYKVAKRGQDVALRCDPISGHVSLFWYQQALGQGPEFLTYFQNEAQLDKSGLPSDRFFAERPEGSVSTLKIQRTQQEDSAVYLCASSPIRPAGEDTQYFGPGTRLTVL.

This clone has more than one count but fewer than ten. CDR3 in amino acids: CASSLWGVDNEQFF. Written as DNA, the CDR3 is TGTGCCAGCAGTTTATGGGGGGTCGACAATGAGCAGTTCTTC. V is TRBV27 and J is TRBJ2-1, with D tentatively TRBD2 (6 bases). V was clipped by 1 base and J by 5 bases, with 9 bases between them. The germline CDR1 and CDR2 sequences are MNHEY and SMNVEV (reference sequence). The CDR3 is made up of 14 amino acids.